This note documents a single T cell receptor (beta chain) sequence. Its antigen is as yet unknown. Each CDR3 protein gets one entry after TCRdb re-called the 5' RACE reads with MiXCR. The sample lists hundreds of thousands of distinct CDR3 sequences; approximately 15% were seen once. The trim removed 2 bases at V and 4 bases at J, leaving 2 bases unmatched. Germline CDR1 is SGHTA and CDR2 is FQGNSA. This CDR3 comprises 14 residues. This record comes from a study of T-cell memory formation after mild COVID-19. Study-wide results and caveats: Largely, contracting CD4+ clones fell within CM and EM, and contracting CD8+ clones within EMRA.

The genes are TRBV7-2 and TRBJ2-1, with 7 bases lining up with TRBD2. The sequenced sample consisted of PBMCs or a T cell subset sorted from them (not recorded which). This receptor was identified in a man between 18 and 29 years old who had mild COVID-19 (a few samples of this study predate the infection). Cell type and time point are not known. The CDR3 protein is CASSLTRGYNEQFF. CDR3 nucleotides: TGTGCCAGCAGCTTAACGCGGGGGTACAATGAGCAGTTCTTC. The full variable domain, with the rest looked up from reference TRBV7-2 and TRBJ2-1, is GAGVSQSPSNKVTEKGKDVELRCDPISGHTALYWYRQSLGQGLEFLIYFQGNSAPDKSGLPSDRFSAERTGGSVSTLTIQRTQQEDSAVYLCASSLTRGYNEQFFGPGTRLTVL.